This TCR beta chain was sequenced during a study of CD8 T cells in ankylosing spondylitis. Regarding the study as a whole: A CD8+ phenotype characterized the disease-linked clones, which were relatively rare in peripheral blood. In ankylosing spondylitis blood, a motif of roughly eight highly homologous TCR beta variants appeared characteristic. Some motif variants had been reported before (in reactive arthritis synovial fluid and blood). Clones linked to disease were reported to show significant enrichment in matched ankylosing spondylitis synovial fluid.

Trimming took 6 bases from V and 4 from J, leaving 25 bases between them. The CDR3 has 17 residues. Germline V gene data show CDR1 as SGHRS and CDR2 as YFSETQ. Turning to this clonotype: The antigen remains unidentified.

With molecular barcodes, quantitative 5'-RACE was used to make the TCR beta libraries. TCRdb re-analysed the 5' RACE reads in MiXCR, keeping a single row per CDR3 protein. The sample comprises some 840,000 distinct CDR3 sequences, 10% to 15% of which are singletons, and about 0.49% rests with the top ten. The sequence derives from a male donor with ankylosing spondylitis. The V call is TRBV5-1, the J call TRBJ1-2, with D tentatively TRBD1 (5 bases). The material sequenced was blood, either unsorted or a sorted T cell fraction (not recorded which). The CDR3 loop reads CASTPQPRGLLFYGYTF. The CDR3, as DNA: TGCGCCAGCACTCCTCAGCCGAGGGGCCTGCTATTCTATGGCTACACCTTC.